The present TCR beta chain was sequenced within a study of blood T cell repertoires in COVID-19. Study summary: Sites across the United States, Italy and Spain contributed samples from acute and convalescent COVID-19. Sample material is recorded as cDNA or gDNA derived from T cells, B-cell-depleted T cells, or PBMCs.

Clones were sequenced by immunoSEQ multiplex PCR, and TCRdb holds only the in-frame ones, with some missing. This sample has about 120,000 clones, with around 91% found just once. CDR3 length: 16 amino acids. V was shortened by 3 bases and J by 5 bases, with 19 bases between the two germline ends. Germline V gives CDR1 SGHDN, CDR2 FVKESK. The origin of this receptor is a woman in her fifties or sixties with COVID-19, enrolled during active disease. The chain carries TRBV14 and TRBJ1-1; perhaps TRBD1 as D (5 bases). The sample comprised peripheral blood. CDR3 sequence (DNA): TGTGCCAGCAGCCACAGCGGGGACCCCCGGGTAACTGAAGCTTTCTTT. It encodes CASSHSGDPRVTEAFF.